This TCR beta chain came from a study of T cells after yellow fever vaccination. With V trimmed by 4 bases and J by 5 bases, 7 bases remained unmatched. Per germline, CDR1 SGHRS and CDR2 YFSETQ. The CDR3 is 14 amino acids. TCRdb used MiXCR to reprocess the 5' RACE reads, holding one entry per CDR3 protein. The top ten hold 15% to 20% of the sample, which has a few hundred thousand distinct CDR3 sequences, roughly 10% seen once. This clonotype was seen only a few times. The source was PBMCs, collected on the day of the first yellow fever vaccination. The rearrangement links TRBV5-1 to TRBJ2-5; TRBD1 matches at 8 bases. The receptor comes from a man aged 18 to 30 who received the YFV17D yellow fever vaccine. This CDR3 reads CASSVGQGAETQYF. The CDR3 DNA reads as TGCGCCAGCAGCGTCGGACAGGGAGCGGAGACCCAGTACTTC.